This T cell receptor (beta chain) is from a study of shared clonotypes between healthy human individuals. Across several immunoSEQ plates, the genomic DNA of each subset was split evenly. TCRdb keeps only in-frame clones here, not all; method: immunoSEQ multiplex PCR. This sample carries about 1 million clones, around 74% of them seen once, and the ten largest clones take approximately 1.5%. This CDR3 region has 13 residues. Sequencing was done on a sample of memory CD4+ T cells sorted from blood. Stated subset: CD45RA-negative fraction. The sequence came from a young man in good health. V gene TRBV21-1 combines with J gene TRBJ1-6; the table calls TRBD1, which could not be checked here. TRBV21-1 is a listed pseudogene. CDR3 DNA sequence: TGTGCCAGCAGGCCCCAGTATAATTCACCCCTCCACTTT. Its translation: CASRPQYNSPLHF.